This entry concerns a single T cell receptor beta chain. The record originates from a study of T cell changes during pregnancy in multiple sclerosis. The CDR3 has 14 amino acids. V lost 6 bases, J lost 1 base, and 4 bases stayed unmatched. Germline V gene lookup returns CDR1 MDHEN and CDR2 SYDVKM. Method: immunoSEQ multiplex PCR; TCRdb's copy keeps in-frame clones and lacks some. The table records about 93,000 clones, around 92% of them present only once. The chain recombines TRBV28 with TRBJ2-7; 9 nucleotides match TRBD1. The TCR was taken from a female donor with multiple sclerosis, enrolled in a pregnancy study. This specimen consisted of peripheral blood, obtained after pregnancy. CDR3 in amino acids: CASRTGTGSYEQYF. CDR3 coding DNA: TGTGCCAGCAGAACCGGGACAGGGTCCTACGAGCAGTACTTC.